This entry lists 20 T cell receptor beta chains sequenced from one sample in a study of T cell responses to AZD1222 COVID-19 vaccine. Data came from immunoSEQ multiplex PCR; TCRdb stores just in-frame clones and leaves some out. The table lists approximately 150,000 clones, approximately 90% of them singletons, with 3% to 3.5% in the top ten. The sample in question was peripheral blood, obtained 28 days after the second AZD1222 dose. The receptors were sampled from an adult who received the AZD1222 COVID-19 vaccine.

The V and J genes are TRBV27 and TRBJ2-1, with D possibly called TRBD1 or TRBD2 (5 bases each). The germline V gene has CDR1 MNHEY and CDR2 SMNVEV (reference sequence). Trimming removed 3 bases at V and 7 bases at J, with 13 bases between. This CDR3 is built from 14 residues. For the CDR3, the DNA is TGTGCCAGCAGTTTGGGGGTACCCAAAAATGAGCAGTTCTTC. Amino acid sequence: CASSLGVPKNEQFF.

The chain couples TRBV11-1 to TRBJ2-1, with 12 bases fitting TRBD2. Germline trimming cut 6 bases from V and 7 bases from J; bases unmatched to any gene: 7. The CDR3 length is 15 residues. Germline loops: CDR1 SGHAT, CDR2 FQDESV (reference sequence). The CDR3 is CASRPLAGGRNEQFF. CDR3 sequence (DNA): TGTGCCAGCAGGCCTCTAGCGGGAGGGCGGAATGAGCAGTTCTTC.

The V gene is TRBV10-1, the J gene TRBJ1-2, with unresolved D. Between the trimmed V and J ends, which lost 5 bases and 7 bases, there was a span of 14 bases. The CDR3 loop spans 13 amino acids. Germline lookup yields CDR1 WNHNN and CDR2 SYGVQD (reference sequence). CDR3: CASSLDIQGGYTF. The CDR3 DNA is TGCGCCAGCAGTCTCGACATTCAAGGTGGCTACACCTTC.

CDR3 sequence (DNA): TGTGCCAGCAGCCGTGGACTAGGGAGTGATGAGCAGTTCTTC. This codes for CASSRGLGSDEQFF. V and J are TRBV5-6 and TRBJ2-1, with 7 bases that match TRBD2. The CDR3 has 14 residues. The germline V gene has CDR1 SGHDT and CDR2 YYEEEE. V shed 4 bases and J 8 bases; nucleotides not matched to a gene: 9.

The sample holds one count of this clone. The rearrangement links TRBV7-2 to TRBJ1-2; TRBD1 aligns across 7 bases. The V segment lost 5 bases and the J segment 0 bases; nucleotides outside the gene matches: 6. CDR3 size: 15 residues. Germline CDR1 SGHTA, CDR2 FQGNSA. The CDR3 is CASSRDRSTNYGYTF. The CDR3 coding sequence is TGTGCCAGCAGCCGGGACAGATCTACTAACTATGGCTACACCTTC.

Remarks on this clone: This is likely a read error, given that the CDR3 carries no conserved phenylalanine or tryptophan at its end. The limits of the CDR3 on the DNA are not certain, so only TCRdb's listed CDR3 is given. CDR3 protein: CASSIESSINL. The chain uses TRBV19 and TRBJ1-1. Per germline, CDR1 LNHDA and CDR2 SQIVND (reference sequence). Counting both end residues, the CDR3 totals 11 amino acids.

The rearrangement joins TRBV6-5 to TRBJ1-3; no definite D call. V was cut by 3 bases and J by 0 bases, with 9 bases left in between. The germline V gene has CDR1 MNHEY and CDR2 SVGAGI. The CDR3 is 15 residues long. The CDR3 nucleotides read TGTGCCAGCAGTTATCGGTCACCCTCTGGAAACACCATATATTTT. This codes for CASSYRSPSGNTIYF.

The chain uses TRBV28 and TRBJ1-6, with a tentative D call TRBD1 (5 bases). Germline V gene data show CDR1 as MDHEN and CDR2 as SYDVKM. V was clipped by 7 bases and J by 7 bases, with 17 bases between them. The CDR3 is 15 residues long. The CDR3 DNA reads TGTGCCAGCACCCTATCCGGGGCTAGCAATTCACCCCTCCACTTT. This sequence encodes CASTLSGASNSPLHF.

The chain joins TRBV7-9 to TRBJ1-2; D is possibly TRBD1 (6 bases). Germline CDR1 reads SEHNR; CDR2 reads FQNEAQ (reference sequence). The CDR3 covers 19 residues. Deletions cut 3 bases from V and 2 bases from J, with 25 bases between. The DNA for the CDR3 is TGTGCCAGCAGCTTCCAGGGGCGCAACTCAGCTCTGCCAAACTATGGCTACACCTTC. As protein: CASSFQGRNSALPNYGYTF.

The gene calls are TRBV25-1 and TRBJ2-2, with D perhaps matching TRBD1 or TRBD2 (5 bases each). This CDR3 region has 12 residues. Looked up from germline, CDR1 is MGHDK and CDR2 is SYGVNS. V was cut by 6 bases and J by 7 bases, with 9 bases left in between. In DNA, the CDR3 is TGTGCCAGCAGGGGGGTTTTCGGGGAGCTGTTTTTT. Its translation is CASRGVFGELFF.

The CDR3: CASSLEGTGNYGYTF. The CDR3 nucleotides are TGTGCCAGCAGTTTAGAAGGGACGGGGAACTATGGCTACACCTTC. The genes are TRBV27 and TRBJ1-2; a weak D match, TRBD1 (5 bases). The CDR3 runs to 15 residues. V was pared by 2 bases and J by 2 bases, with 12 bases between. Germline V gives CDR1 MNHEY, CDR2 SMNVEV (reference sequence).

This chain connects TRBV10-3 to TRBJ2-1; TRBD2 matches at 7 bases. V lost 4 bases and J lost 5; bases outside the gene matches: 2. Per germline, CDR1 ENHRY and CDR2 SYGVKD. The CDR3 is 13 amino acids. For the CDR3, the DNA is TGTGCCATCAGTGGGCTAGCGGACAATGAGCAGTTCTTC. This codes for CAISGLADNEQFF.

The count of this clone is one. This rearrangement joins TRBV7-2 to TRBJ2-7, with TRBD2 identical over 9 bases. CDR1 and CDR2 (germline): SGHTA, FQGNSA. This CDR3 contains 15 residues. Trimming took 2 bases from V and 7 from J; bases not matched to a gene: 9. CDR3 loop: CASSLRLAGLEEQYF. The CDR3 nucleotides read TGTGCCAGCAGCTTAAGGCTAGCGGGATTAGAGGAGCAGTACTTC.

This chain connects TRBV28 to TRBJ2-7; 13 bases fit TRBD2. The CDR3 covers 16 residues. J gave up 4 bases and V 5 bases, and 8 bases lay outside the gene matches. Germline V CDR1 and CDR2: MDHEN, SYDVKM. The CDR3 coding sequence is TGTGCCAGCAGTCCGACGACTAGCGGGAGGCGGTACGAGCAGTACTTC. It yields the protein CASSPTTSGRRYEQYF. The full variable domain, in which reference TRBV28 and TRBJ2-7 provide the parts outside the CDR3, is DVKVTQSSRYLVKRTGEKVFLECVQDMDHENMFWYRQDPGLGLRLIYFSYDVKMKEKGDIPEGYSVSREKKERFSLILESASTNQTSMYLCASSPTTSGRRYEQYFGPGTRLTVT.

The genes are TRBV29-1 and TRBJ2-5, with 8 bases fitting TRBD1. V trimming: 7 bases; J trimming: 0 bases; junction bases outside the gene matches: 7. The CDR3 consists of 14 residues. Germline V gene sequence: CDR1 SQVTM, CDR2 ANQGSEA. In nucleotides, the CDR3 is TGCAGCGCCGAAAGGACAGGGTACCAAGAGACCCAGTACTTC. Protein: CSAERTGYQETQYF. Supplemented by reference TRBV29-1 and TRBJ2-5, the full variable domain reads SAVISQKPSRDICQRGTSLTIQCQVDSQVTMMFWYRQQPGQSLTLIATANQGSEATYESGFVIDKFPISRPNLTFSTLTVSNMSPEDSSIYLCSAERTGYQETQYFGPGTRLLVL.

This CDR3 reads CACRRQDNYGYTF. The CDR3 nucleotides read TGTGCCTGCCGGAGACAGGATAACTATGGCTACACCTTC. The rearrangement uses TRBV6-5 and TRBJ1-2, with a tentative D call TRBD1 (6 bases). The germline V and J ends were trimmed by 11 bases and 1 base, with 14 bases remaining between them. CDR3 length equals 13 residues. CDR1 MNHEY and CDR2 SVGAGI come from the germline V gene.

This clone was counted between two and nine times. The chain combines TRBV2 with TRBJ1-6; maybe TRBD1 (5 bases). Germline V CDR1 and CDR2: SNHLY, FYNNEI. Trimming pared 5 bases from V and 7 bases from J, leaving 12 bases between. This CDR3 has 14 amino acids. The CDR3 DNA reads TGTGCCAGCAGTCTAGGACAAGCCAATTCACCCCTCCACTTT. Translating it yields CASSLGQANSPLHF.

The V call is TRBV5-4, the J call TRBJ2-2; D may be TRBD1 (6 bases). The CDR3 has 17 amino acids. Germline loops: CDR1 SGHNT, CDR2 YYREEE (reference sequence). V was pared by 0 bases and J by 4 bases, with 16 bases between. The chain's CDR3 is CASSLVGGLAGTGELFF. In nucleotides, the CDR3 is TGTGCCAGCAGCTTGGTAGGGGGTTTGGCGGGCACCGGGGAGCTGTTTTTT.

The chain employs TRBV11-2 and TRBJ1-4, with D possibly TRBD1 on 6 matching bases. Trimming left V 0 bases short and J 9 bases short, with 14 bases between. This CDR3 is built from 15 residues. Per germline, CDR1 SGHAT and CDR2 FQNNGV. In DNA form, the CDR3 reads TGTGCCAGCAGCTTAGACCGGGACACCGGACAAAAACTGTTTTTT. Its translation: CASSLDRDTGQKLFF.

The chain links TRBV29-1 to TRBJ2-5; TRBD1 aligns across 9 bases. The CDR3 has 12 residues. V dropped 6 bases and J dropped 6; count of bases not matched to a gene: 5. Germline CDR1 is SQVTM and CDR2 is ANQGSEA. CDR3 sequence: CSVSGQGQTQYF. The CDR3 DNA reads TGCAGCGTGTCCGGACAGGGGCAGACCCAGTACTTC.